This T cell receptor (beta chain) was sequenced in a study of beta chain features in type 1 diabetes. General study results and limits: TCRB CDR3s from Type 1 diabetes patients were moderately but significantly shorter in all four CD4+ subsets. Within patients, naive, central memory and Treg TCRB repertoires seemed more similar than within healthy donors.

A remark on this clone: The antigen is unknown.

This CDR3 is built from 13 residues. Germline CDR1 is MNHEY and CDR2 is SVGAGI. Trimming took off 6 bases at V and 6 bases at J, with 14 bases between the two ends. Sequencing targeted expressed TCRB transcripts, as all isolated RNA had been reverse transcribed. The repertoire was sequenced with immunoSEQ multiplex PCR; TCRdb's copy has only in-frame clones and lacks some. The data hold more than 100,000 clones, with about 10% observed a single time. The sample comprised central memory CD4+ T cells from blood. The receptor was derived from a man younger than 45 with type 1 diabetes. The chain couples TRBV6-5 to TRBJ1-2; D ambiguous. The DNA of the CDR3 is TGTGCCAGCAGGGAATGGGCTTCTAATGGCTACACCTTC. Protein: CASREWASNGYTF.